This T cell receptor (beta chain) is drawn from a study of metastatic and nonmetastatic thyroid tumors. In the study overall: Repertoire data that came from the blood and tumor or nodule tissue of malignant and benign thyroid patients were compared.

This clone was seen a few times. The antigen is unknown. Before thyroid surgery, none of the patients had received any treatment. Study-level points and caveats: The reported finding was significantly higher TCR beta diversity in malignant thyroid tumors relative to benign nodules, in blood and tumor.

TCRdb re-clonotyped the PCR reads via MiXCR. Among around 13,000 clones, 23% were seen once, and the ten largest hold under 9.5%. The source is a female donor with papillary thyroid cancer or a benign thyroid nodule (not recorded which). Some clones in this sample may be carry-over from other donors' samples. Material for sequencing was blood.

CDR3 region: CATSYSVQGGHQPQHF. As DNA, the CDR3 is TGTGCCACCAGTTACTCGGTACAGGGGGGGCATCAGCCCCAGCATTTT. This chain connects TRBV24-1 to TRBJ1-5, with 8 bases identical to TRBD1. Germline V gene lookup returns CDR1 KGHDR and CDR2 SFDVKD. The junction had 11 bases not matched to a gene; V was cut back by 6 bases and J by 5 bases. The CDR3 totals 16 residues.